This T cell receptor beta chain derives from a study of T cells after yellow fever vaccination. For the study at large: Those fractions that held only low numbers of cells were prepared using the SMART-Seq v4 Ultra Low Input RNA kit.

Universal primer sites and UMIs were introduced during 5'RACE template-switching synthesis of TCR cDNA. TCRdb fed the 5' RACE reads into MiXCR, producing one record per CDR3 protein. Among fewer than 450,000 distinct CDR3 sequences, 7% to 9% were seen once, and the ten largest hold around 17%. This CDR3 region has 15 residues. Per the germline V gene, CDR1 is MDHEN and CDR2 is SYDVKM. Trimming pared 3 bases from V and 5 bases from J, leaving 13 bases between. The V call is TRBV28, the J call TRBJ2-2, with unresolved D. The TCR sequence derives from a man aged 18 to 30 who received the YFV17D yellow fever vaccine. Material: PBMCs, obtained 45 days after the first yellow fever vaccination. The CDR3 sequence: CASSFLGRRTGELFF. Written as DNA, the CDR3 is TGTGCCAGCAGTTTCTTAGGCAGGCGGACCGGGGAGCTGTTTTTT.